Each of the 6 T cell receptor beta chains below was sequenced from the same sample in a study of beta chain features in type 1 diabetes. Of the isolated RNA, all was reverse transcribed, and so the sequenced material was expressed TCRB transcripts. Assay: immunoSEQ multiplex PCR; the TCRdb copy retains only in-frame clones and omits some. This table holds 400,000 to 500,000 clones, around 13% found once. Sequenced input: naive CD4+ T cells from blood. These receptor sequences come from a man younger than 45 in good health.

This chain links TRBV7-8 with TRBJ2-7, with no clear D. There are 13 residues in the CDR3. V was cut by 2 bases and J by 2 bases, with 7 bases left in between. CDR1 SGHVS and CDR2 FQNEAQ come from the germline V gene. The CDR3 sequence is CASSLTQTYEQYV. The CDR3 coding sequence is TGTGCCAGCAGCTTAACACAGACCTACGAGCAGTACGTC.

This rearrangement joins TRBV2 to TRBJ2-4; no clear D gene. This CDR3 spans 13 amino acids. V was cut by 0 bases and J by 11 bases, with 11 bases left in between. Germline values: CDR1 SNHLY, CDR2 FYNNEI. The CDR3 region is CASSEASITVQYF. DNA for the CDR3: TGTGCCAGCAGTGAAGCGTCTATCACAGTTCAGTACTTC.

This clone came up a few times. The chain links TRBV2 to TRBJ2-1; no clear D. Deletions cut 1 base from V and 9 bases from J, with 7 bases between. Germline assignment: CDR1 SNHLY and CDR2 FYNNEI. The CDR3 has 12 residues. Written as DNA, the CDR3 is TGTGCCAGCAGTGAAGTTTCACCTGAGCAGTTCTTC. This sequence encodes CASSEVSPEQFF.

The chain recombines TRBV14 with TRBJ2-7, with D perhaps matching TRBD1 (5 bases). CDR3 length: 14 residues. Per the germline V gene, CDR1 is SGHDN and CDR2 is FVKESK. Trimming shortened V by 4 bases and J by 2 bases, and 12 bases separated the two germline ends. The CDR3 region is CASSPLDRPYEQYF. The CDR3 nucleotides read TGTGCCAGCAGCCCCCTCGACAGACCCTACGAGCAGTACTTC.

This clone was detected a few times. V gene TRBV18 combines with J gene TRBJ1-3; D unresolved. The germline gives CDR1 KGHSH, CDR2 LQKENI. The CDR3 runs 16 residues. V was shortened by 2 bases and J by 3 bases, with 14 bases between the two germline ends. The CDR3 DNA sequence: TGTGCCAGCTCACCATCCGGTACCAGTTTTGGAAACACCATATATTTT. Its translation: CASSPSGTSFGNTIYF.

This clone occurred a few times. The chain combines TRBV18 with TRBJ2-5; D call uncertain. Trimming removed 1 base at V and 2 bases at J, with 11 bases between. Germline loops: CDR1 KGHSH, CDR2 LQKENI. The CDR3 has 15 residues. The DNA for the CDR3 is TGTGCCAGCTCACCACTGGCCAATCCACAAGAGACCCAGTACTTC. It specifies CASSPLANPQETQYF.